The clone carrying this TCR beta chain was seen a few times. This record comes from a study of blood T cell repertoires in COVID-19. In the study overall: Specimens from acute and convalescent COVID-19 originated in the United States, Italy and Spain.

Sequencing was performed with immunoSEQ multiplex PCR; in TCRdb, only in-frame clones are kept and a portion is missing. This sample has 300,000 to 400,000 clones; around 88% occur once, and the top ten carry almost 3%. This CDR3 comprises 12 residues. Germline V gene data show CDR1 as MNHEY and CDR2 as SMNVEV (reference sequence). Between the trimmed V and J ends, which lost 6 bases and 5 bases, there was a span of 8 bases. This receptor was identified in a man aged 30 to 45 with active or convalescent COVID-19. The sequencing sample was made of peripheral blood. J is TRBJ2-1 and V is TRBV27; a possible D gene is TRBD2 (5 bases). The CDR3 DNA reads as TGTGCCAGCAGACTAGTTAACAATGAGCAGTTCTTC. This encodes CASRLVNNEQFF.